This T cell receptor beta chain appears in the sequencing data of a study of T cell repertoires in cytomegalovirus infection. Whole-study context: An indication of both CMV infection and matching HLA type came from public TCR beta signatures.

The V end lost 2 bases, the J end lost 3 bases, and 13 bases lay between the germline ends. CDR1 and CDR2 (germline): SQVTM, ANQGSEA. This CDR3 contains 14 residues. Regarding this clonotype: Its antigen is undetermined.

TCRdb reprocessed the reads via MiXCR and lists one record per CDR3 protein. The data hold just under 500,000 distinct CDR3 sequences, with roughly a third observed a single time. This TCR derives from a human donor in good health (CMV status not recorded). Some clones in this sample may be carry-over from other donors' samples. This sequence joins TRBV29-1 and TRBJ1-1, with D possibly TRBD1 on 6 matching bases. Sequencing was performed on cultured PBMCs, taken from culture after CMV antigen stimulation. The CDR3 region has the DNA TGCAGCGTTGAATCGCAGGGGTGGGACACTGAAGCTTTCTTT. Translation: CSVESQGWDTEAFF. The variable domain in full, with the rest retrieved from reference TRBV29-1 and TRBJ1-1, is SAVISQKPSRDICQRGTSLTIQCQVDSQVTMMFWYRQQPGQSLTLIATANQGSEATYESGFVIDKFPISRPNLTFSTLTVSNMSPEDSSIYLCSVESQGWDTEAFFGQGTRLTVV.